The 30 T cell receptor beta chains presented below share a single source sample, sequenced in a study of shared clonotypes between healthy human individuals. Repertoires were generated with immunoSEQ multiplex PCR, while TCRdb's copy carries only in-frame clones and drops some. The data contain nearly 1,000,000 clones, 76% of them singletons. The sequenced sample was memory CD4+ T cells sorted from blood. The subset was: CD45RA-negative fraction. The receptor source for this set is a man in his late teens or twenties in good health.

The CDR3 sequence is CASSLDASTDTQYF. The CDR3 DNA sequence: TGTGCCAGCAGCTTAGACGCCAGCACAGATACGCAGTATTTT. The chain joins TRBV7-2 to TRBJ2-3; D not resolved. V was cut by 1 base and J by 0 bases, with 5 bases left in between. Germline CDR1 reads SGHTA; CDR2 reads FQGNSA. The CDR3 is 14 residues long. The variable domain in full, completed from reference TRBV7-2 and TRBJ2-3, reads GAGVSQSPSNKVTEKGKDVELRCDPISGHTALYWYRQSLGQGLEFLIYFQGNSAPDKSGLPSDRFSAERTGGSVSTLTIQRTQQEDSAVYLCASSLDASTDTQYFGPGTRLTVL.

The chain recombines TRBV10-2 with TRBJ1-4; no clear D. CDR3 length equals 12 residues. Germline values: CDR1 WSHSY, CDR2 SAAADI. V shed 6 bases and J shed 8 bases, with 10 bases lying between them. This chain's CDR3 is CASSDQSEKLFF. Here the CDR3 DNA reads TGCGCCAGCAGCGACCAATCGGAAAAACTGTTTTTT.

This chain links TRBV10-3 with TRBJ2-5; 8 positions match TRBD2. This CDR3 spans 14 amino acids. The germline CDR1 and CDR2 sequences are ENHRY and SYGVKD. V dropped 5 bases and J dropped 0; count of bases not matched to a gene: 2. The CDR3 spells CAISLAGHQETQYF. For the CDR3, the DNA is TGTGCCATCAGTCTAGCGGGTCACCAAGAGACCCAGTACTTC.

The chain employs TRBV4-1 and TRBJ2-7, with no clear D. Trimming stripped 2 bases from V and 4 bases from J, with 15 bases between. This CDR3 has 15 residues. Per germline, CDR1 MGHRA and CDR2 YSYEKL. In DNA form, the CDR3 reads TGCGCCAGCAGCCAATTGGGCGGTGGAATGTACGAGCAGTACTTC. Translating it yields CASSQLGGGMYEQYF.

This rearrangement joins TRBV11-2 to TRBJ1-2; possibly TRBD1 for D (5 bases). V dropped 6 bases and J dropped 5 bases, with 13 bases sitting between them. Germline V gene data show CDR1 as SGHAT and CDR2 as FQNNGV. The CDR3 is made up of 13 amino acids. The CDR3 protein is CASRARGVYGYTF. The CDR3, as DNA: TGTGCCAGCAGGGCCCGGGGCGTTTATGGCTACACCTTC.

To note about this clone: The same CDR3 arises from other DNA sequences in this sample as well. The chain employs TRBV7-9 and TRBJ2-1, with 10 positions matching TRBD2. The ends lost 1 base at V and 5 bases at J; junction bases unmatched: 2. The CDR3 spans 15 residues. Germline CDR1 SEHNR, CDR2 FQNEAQ (reference sequence). CDR3 nucleotide sequence: TGTGCCAGCAGCTTAGGGACTAGCGGACACAATGAGCAGTTCTTC. Protein: CASSLGTSGHNEQFF.

This clone showed up just a few times. The chain has TRBV10-3 and TRBJ1-3; no clear D. The ends were cut back, 6 bases at V and 0 bases at J, with 6 bases in the middle. The CDR3 spans 13 residues. CDR1 and CDR2 from the germline V gene are ENHRY and SYGVKD. CDR3: CAIRGASGNTIYF. In DNA form, the CDR3 reads TGTGCCATCAGGGGTGCCTCTGGAAACACCATATATTTT.

Notes on this clone: The sample carries other DNA sequences with the same CDR3. The gene calls are TRBV21-1 and TRBJ2-3. TRBV21-1 represents a pseudogene. This CDR3 is 12 amino acids long. CDR3 coding DNA: TGTGCCAGCAGCAAAGGTGGAGATACGCAGTATTTT. Translating it yields CASSKGGDTQYF.

The genes are TRBV14 and TRBJ2-5, with D unresolved. Trimming left V 4 bases short and J 4 bases short, with 7 bases between. Germline V gene data show CDR1 as SGHDN and CDR2 as FVKESK. The CDR3 has 12 amino acids. The CDR3 here is CASSPGGETQYF. The CDR3, as DNA: TGTGCCAGCAGCCCCGGTGGAGAGACCCAGTACTTC.

In DNA form, the CDR3 reads TGTGCCAGCAGCTTAGCAGGGGGGCTTACCTATGGCTACACCTTC. Encoded protein: CASSLAGGLTYGYTF. The chain is built from TRBV7-2 and TRBJ1-2, with D possibly TRBD1 on 6 matching bases. V dropped 0 bases and J dropped 4 bases, with 12 bases sitting between them. From germline, CDR1 is SGHTA and CDR2 FQGNSA. The CDR3 has 15 amino acids.

The chain carries TRBV2 and TRBJ2-3; possible D gene TRBD2, 5 bases. The CDR3 covers 14 residues. Germline V gives CDR1 SNHLY, CDR2 FYNNEI. Trimming removed 8 bases from V and 6 bases from J, with 18 bases in between. CDR3 in DNA: TGTGCCAGCCGGTCTGGGAGTGAAGTGGATACGCAGTATTTT. Protein product: CASRSGSEVDTQYF.

The chain links TRBV28 to TRBJ2-4, with 8 positions matching TRBD1. J lost 3 bases, V lost 6 bases, and 7 bases had no gene match. Germline assignment: CDR1 MDHEN and CDR2 SYDVKM. The CDR3 is made up of 15 amino acids. The CDR3 region is CASSDRGPNKNIQYF. CDR3 bases: TGTGCCAGCAGCGACAGGGGACCGAACAAAAACATTCAGTACTTC.

The chain links TRBV9 to TRBJ2-1, with 8 bases matching TRBD1. The V gene end was trimmed by 4 bases and the J gene end by 16 bases; junction bases not matched to a gene: 13. Germline V gene lookup returns CDR1 SGDLS and CDR2 YYNGEE. The CDR3 has 13 residues. CDR3 coding DNA: TGTGCCAGCAGCCCAGGGGGCAAGGCGGACTCTTTCTTC. Its translation: CASSPGGKADSFF.

The chain joins TRBV11-2 to TRBJ1-2; 8 nucleotides line up with TRBD1. Losses at the gene ends were 4 bases for V and 7 bases for J; bases not matched to a gene: 17. CDR3 length: 17 amino acids. Germline CDR1 SGHAT, CDR2 FQNNGV. The CDR3 nucleotides read TGTGCCAGCAGCTCTCACACCGTCATGACAGGGGTGGCTGGCTACACCTTC. Its translation is CASSSHTVMTGVAGYTF.

The count of this clone is one. The rearrangement uses TRBV30 and TRBJ2-5; D remains ambiguous. Deletions cut 0 bases from V and 5 bases from J, with 7 bases between. The CDR3 has 12 residues. CDR1 GTSNPN and CDR2 SVGIG come from the germline V gene (reference sequence). CDR3 in DNA: TGTGCCTGGAGTGTACTGATGGAGACCCAGTACTTC. The encoded protein is CAWSVLMETQYF.

The CDR3 sequence: CASSLSTGIGEQYF. In nucleotides, the CDR3 is TGTGCCAGCAGTTTATCGACGGGGATCGGGGAGCAGTACTTC. This chain uses TRBV28 with TRBJ2-7, with TRBD2 as a possible D gene (5 bases). Trimming took 1 base from V and 7 from J, leaving 14 bases between them. The CDR3 totals 14 residues. Germline CDR1 and CDR2: MDHEN and SYDVKM.

This sequence joins TRBV5-4 and TRBJ1-2; 7 bases line up with TRBD1. Trimming took 4 bases from V and 5 from J; bases not matched to a gene: 5. Germline CDR1 reads SGHNT; CDR2 reads YYREEE (reference sequence). The CDR3 loop spans 13 amino acids. Here the CDR3 reads CASSVGQTYGYTF. The CDR3 region has the DNA TGTGCCAGCAGCGTGGGACAGACGTATGGCTACACCTTC. The whole variable domain, remainder taken from reference TRBV5-4 and TRBJ1-2, is ETGVTQSPTHLIKTRGQQVTLRCSSQSGHNTVSWYQQALGQGPQFIFQYYREEENGRGNFPPRFSGLQFPNYSSELNVNALELDDSALYLCASSVGQTYGYTFGSGTRLTVV.

The chain employs TRBV6-6 and TRBJ1-2, with unresolved D. The CDR3 loop spans 16 amino acids. The germline CDR1 and CDR2 sequences are MNHNY and SVGAGI (reference sequence). The ends were cut back, 0 bases at V and 7 bases at J, with 18 bases in the middle. In DNA, the CDR3 is TGTGCCAGCAGTTACTCGACCCAGACCGCCATTGGTGGCTACACCTTC. Translation: CASSYSTQTAIGGYTF.

The chain links TRBV5-6 to TRBJ1-2, with unresolved D. This CDR3 region has 12 residues. The germline gives CDR1 SGHDT, CDR2 YYEEEE. V lost 4 bases to trimming and J lost 8 bases, with 12 bases between them. CDR3 bases: TGTGCCAGCAGCCCCGGAGGCTACGGCTACACCTTC. It is translated as CASSPGGYGYTF.

This chain links TRBV9 with TRBJ2-1, with 8 bases aligning to TRBD1. The J segment lost 6 bases and the V segment lost 2 bases, leaving 7 bases of the junction unmatched. The V gene's germline CDR1 is SGDLS and CDR2 YYNGEE. CDR3 length: 15 amino acids. In DNA, the CDR3 is TGTGCCAGCAGCGTGGGACAGGCAAAATTCAATGAGCAGTTCTTC. Its translation: CASSVGQAKFNEQFF. Filled out from reference TRBV9 and TRBJ2-1, the complete variable domain reads DSGVTQTPKHLITATGQRVTLRCSPRSGDLSVYWYQQSLDQGLQFLIQYYNGEERAKGNILERFSAQQFPDLHSELNLSSLELGDSALYFCASSVGQAKFNEQFFGPGTRLTVL.

This clone has only a few counts. The chain recombines TRBV28 with TRBJ1-2, with D possibly being TRBD1 (5 bases). The CDR3 loop spans 12 amino acids. Between the trimmed V and J ends, which lost 2 bases and 5 bases, there was a span of 6 bases. Germline V gene data show CDR1 as MDHEN and CDR2 as SYDVKM. The chain's CDR3 is CASSLGAYGYTF. CDR3 nucleotides: TGTGCCAGCAGTTTAGGGGCATATGGCTACACCTTC.

Only a few counts were recorded for this clone. The V call is TRBV30, the J call TRBJ1-5; no reliable D call. The V end lost 1 base, the J end lost 5 bases, and 12 bases lay between the germline ends. CDR1 and CDR2 from the germline V gene are GTSNPN and SVGIG (reference sequence). The CDR3 spans 14 residues. The CDR3 nucleotides read TGTGCCTGGAGTGGAGGCAGTATGGATCAGCCCCAGCATTTT. Translating it yields CAWSGGSMDQPQHF.

This chain uses TRBV5-1 with TRBJ1-4; tentative D call: TRBD1 (5 bases). The germline CDR1 and CDR2 sequences are SGHRS and YFSETQ. Trimming cost V 4 bases and J 4 bases, with 11 bases left between them. This CDR3 contains 14 residues. As DNA, the CDR3 is TGCGCCAGCAGCCCCAGGGACGTTAATGAAAAACTGTTTTTT. Amino acids: CASSPRDVNEKLFF. Combining the CDR3 with reference TRBV5-1 and TRBJ1-4 gives the whole variable domain KAGVTQTPRYLIKTRGQQVTLSCSPISGHRSVSWYQQTPGQGLQFLFEYFSETQRNKGNFPGRFSGRQFSNSRSEMNVSTLELGDSALYLCASSPRDVNEKLFFGSGTQLSVL.

The rearrangement uses TRBV4-3 and TRBJ1-1, with 7 bases lining up with TRBD1. CDR3 length equals 17 residues. Germline CDR1 and CDR2: LGHNA and YSLEER. Trimming cost V 4 bases and J 11 bases; bases outside gene matches: 22. The CDR3 nucleotides are TGCGCCAGCAGCCGGAGTAAGGGGATGACAGGGACGGGTTCGGCTTTCTTT. It specifies CASSRSKGMTGTGSAFF.

This clone came up many times. V usage is TRBV6-4 and J usage is TRBJ1-5; D is unclear. Trimming stripped 2 bases from V and 4 bases from J, with 15 bases between. The CDR3 length is 16 residues. Per germline, CDR1 MRHNA and CDR2 SNTAGT. The CDR3 reads CASSDSYIRRNQPQHF. The CDR3 bases are TGTGCCAGCAGTGACAGTTACATACGCCGGAATCAGCCCCAGCATTTT.

The chain employs TRBV10-3 and TRBJ1-6; the match to TRBD1 covers 7 bases. Losses at the gene ends were 5 bases for V and 8 bases for J; bases not matched to a gene: 9. Germline CDR1 and CDR2: ENHRY and SYGVKD. The CDR3 extends over 15 amino acids. The CDR3 protein is CAISSATGRDSPLHF. The CDR3 region has the DNA TGTGCCATCAGTTCGGCGACAGGGAGAGATTCACCCCTCCACTTT.

V is TRBV7-3 and J is TRBJ2-5; TRBD2 matches 8 bases. This CDR3 has 15 residues. Looked up from germline, CDR1 is SGHTA and CDR2 is FQGTGA. V lost 5 bases, J lost 5 bases, and 10 bases stayed unmatched. The CDR3 spells CASSPSGGTRETQYF. The CDR3 region has the DNA TGTGCCAGCAGCCCATCGGGGGGGACAAGGGAGACCCAGTACTTC.

Only a few counts were recorded for this clone. The rearrangement uses TRBV10-2 and TRBJ2-1, with D perhaps matching TRBD1 (6 bases). V was clipped by 4 bases and J by 7 bases, with 26 bases between them. Germline V lookup: CDR1 WSHSY, CDR2 SAAADI. The CDR3 has 18 amino acids. CDR3 in DNA: TGCGCCAGCAGTGCCCAAGGGGGACAAAGGGGTCTGCTTAATGAGCAGTTCTTC. It is translated as CASSAQGGQRGLLNEQFF.

The gene calls are TRBV7-2 and TRBJ2-7; 7 positions match TRBD2. Looked up from germline, CDR1 is SGHTA and CDR2 is FQGNSA. The CDR3 runs to 15 residues. Trimming took 5 bases from V and 13 from J; bases not matched to a gene: 20. The CDR3 nucleotides are TGTGCCAGCAGCGTCTCCCTAGCGGTCTCGGGGGAAGACTACTTC. Protein sequence: CASSVSLAVSGEDYF.

The V and J genes are TRBV27 and TRBJ1-2, with D unclear. V shed 1 base and J shed 2 bases, with 8 bases lying between them. From germline, CDR1 is MNHEY and CDR2 SMNVEV (reference sequence). This CDR3 contains 14 residues. The DNA for the CDR3 is TGTGCCAGCAGTTTATTACCTCAGAACTATGGCTACACCTTC. Encoded protein: CASSLLPQNYGYTF.